Presented here are 30 T cell receptor beta chains from one specimen sequenced in a study of T cell repertoires in cytomegalovirus infection. No antigen is known for these receptors. TCRdb re-called the reads through MiXCR, storing one row per CDR3 protein. Of more than 250,000 distinct CDR3 sequences detected, more than 20% appear once; the ten largest clones hold 10% to 15%. This sample comprised cultured PBMCs, obtained from culture after CMV antigen stimulation. The receptors stem from a human donor in good health (CMV status not recorded). Some clones in this sample may be carry-over from other donors' samples.

There are a few counts of this clonotype. The genes are TRBV11-2 and TRBJ2-1; a possible D gene is TRBD1 (6 bases). The germline gives CDR1 SGHAT, CDR2 FQNNGV. V was clipped by 5 bases and J by 4 bases, with 12 bases between them. This CDR3 region has 14 residues. The CDR3 sequence is CASSRQESYNEQFF. Written as DNA, the CDR3 is TGTGCCAGCAGCAGACAGGAATCTTACAATGAGCAGTTCTTC.

This clonotype was detected only a few times. This chain links TRBV12-3 or TRBV12-4 with TRBJ2-3; the D gene is possibly TRBD2 (6 bases). The germline V and J ends were trimmed by 5 bases and 2 bases, with 14 bases remaining between them. The CDR3 contains 15 residues. CDR3 DNA sequence: TGTGCCAGCAGTACTAGCAGACCCGACACAGATACGCAGTATTTT. This translates into CASSTSRPDTDTQYF.

This clonotype was found many times. The genes are TRBV7-8 and TRBJ2-1; 8 nucleotides line up with TRBD2. Per germline, CDR1 SGHVS and CDR2 FQNEAQ. The CDR3 totals 14 residues. Losses at the gene ends were 5 bases for V and 8 bases for J; bases not matched to a gene: 8. The CDR3 here is CASSPRTSSDEQFF. In DNA, the CDR3 is TGTGCCAGCAGCCCGAGGACTAGCTCGGATGAGCAGTTCTTC.

The rearrangement uses TRBV11-3 and TRBJ2-1; 9 nucleotides align to TRBD2. Germline-derived CDR1 and CDR2 are SGHNT and YENEEA. J lost 0 bases, V lost 8 bases, and 11 bases had no gene match. The CDR3 runs 17 residues. Here the CDR3 DNA reads TGTGCCAGCTCCGGGGAGCGGGAGGCTATCTCCTACAATGAGCAGTTCTTC. Amino acid sequence: CASSGEREAISYNEQFF.

The sample holds a few counts of this clonotype. The chain carries TRBV20-1 and TRBJ2-5, with D possibly being TRBD1 or TRBD2 (5 bases each). Looked up from germline, CDR1 is DFQATT and CDR2 is SNEGSKA (reference sequence). Trimming took 3 bases from V and 1 from J, leaving 12 bases between them. CDR3 length: 14 residues. The CDR3 loop reads CSASRDRFQETQYF. The CDR3 nucleotides are TGCAGTGCTAGCCGGGACCGCTTCCAAGAGACCCAGTACTTC.

The table lists this clonotype with many counts. V usage is TRBV28 and J usage is TRBJ2-3; 8 bases match TRBD2. Losses at the gene ends were 4 bases for V and 3 bases for J; bases not matched to a gene: 21. This CDR3 has 20 residues. Per the germline V gene, CDR1 is MDHEN and CDR2 is SYDVKM. CDR3 loop: CASSSLYIPRRLAGTDTQYF. The CDR3 DNA reads TGTGCCAGCAGTTCCCTATATATCCCCAGGCGCCTAGCGGGTACAGATACGCAGTATTTT.

The chain links TRBV12-3 or TRBV12-4 to TRBJ1-1, with unresolved D. The V and J ends lost 4 bases and 4 bases respectively, with 13 bases between them. CDR3 length: 14 amino acids. Written as DNA, the CDR3 is TGTGCCAGCAGTTCCCGACCGTTAGGCACTGAAGCTTTCTTT. It encodes CASSSRPLGTEAFF.

This clonotype was counted many times. The chain employs TRBV7-2 and TRBJ2-7; possible D gene TRBD2, 5 bases. CDR3 length: 15 residues. Trimming took 4 bases from V and 3 from J, leaving 16 bases between them. The germline V gene encodes CDR1 SGHTA and CDR2 FQGNSA. CDR3 sequence: CASSSRSGGGYEQYF. The CDR3 DNA reads TGTGCCAGCAGCTCCCGAAGCGGAGGAGGCTACGAGCAGTACTTC.

The chain combines TRBV4-1 with TRBJ1-1; the D is unclear. Germline V gives CDR1 MGHRA, CDR2 YSYEKL. This CDR3 comprises 15 residues. Trimming left V 2 bases short and J 0 bases short, with 10 bases between. The CDR3 nucleotides are TGCGCCAGCAGCCAAATGATTTTAATGAACACTGAAGCTTTCTTT. Encoded protein: CASSQMILMNTEAFF.

This clonotype has just a few counts. This chain joins TRBV7-6 and TRBJ1-1, with D hard to call. The V gene's germline CDR1 is SGHVS and CDR2 FNYEAQ. V lost 4 bases and J lost 1, with 7 bases in between. CDR3 length: 13 residues. The CDR3 protein is CASSSATNTEAFF. CDR3 DNA sequence: TGTGCCAGCAGCTCCGCAACGAACACTGAAGCTTTCTTT.

The chain uses TRBV12-3 or TRBV12-4 and TRBJ1-1; D not certain. Deletions cut 5 bases from V and 4 bases from J, with 11 bases between. This CDR3 comprises 13 residues. This chain's CDR3 is CASSPQLSTEAFF. The CDR3 DNA reads TGTGCCAGCAGTCCGCAGTTAAGCACTGAAGCTTTCTTT.

This rearrangement joins TRBV12-3 or TRBV12-4 to TRBJ2-6; TRBD2 is a possible D gene (6 bases). V dropped 10 bases and J dropped 2 bases, with 21 bases sitting between them. The CDR3 is made up of 17 amino acids. CDR3 in DNA: TGTGCCATTTCCCCCCCGGGAGTCCGACCTGGGGCCAACGTCCTGACTTTC. Its protein product is CAISPPGVRPGANVLTF.

This clonotype was observed many times. The chain employs TRBV20-1 and TRBJ1-5; 9 bases agree with TRBD1. Germline trimming cut 6 bases from V and 5 bases from J; bases unmatched to any gene: 11. The germline gives CDR1 DFQATT, CDR2 SNEGSKA (reference sequence). This CDR3 is built from 15 residues. CDR3 amino acids: CSAMRRDRAHQPQHF. In DNA, the CDR3 is TGCAGTGCCATGCGCCGGGACAGGGCTCATCAGCCCCAGCATTTT.

The V and J genes are TRBV6-1 and TRBJ1-5; perhaps TRBD1 as D (5 bases). The CDR3 has 15 residues. V dropped 7 bases and J dropped 3 bases, with 16 bases sitting between them. From germline, CDR1 is MNHNS and CDR2 SASEGT. CDR3 nucleotide sequence: TGTGCCAGCACCCCAAGGGGAAGCAACAATCAGCCCCAGCATTTT. Its protein is CASTPRGSNNQPQHF.

This clonotype occurred a few times. The CDR3 region is CASSSGTGGYGNTIYF. In nucleotides, the CDR3 is TGTGCCAGCAGCTCCGGGACAGGGGGTTATGGAAACACCATATATTTT. The J gene is TRBJ1-3, the V gene TRBV7-8; 11 nucleotides line up with TRBD1. Trimming at V came to 4 bases and at J to 3 bases, leaving 5 bases not matched to a gene. The germline CDR1 and CDR2 sequences are SGHVS and FQNEAQ. The CDR3 sequence is 16 residues long.

This sequence joins TRBV19 and TRBJ1-2, with D uncertain. V lost 6 bases and J 1 base, leaving 15 bases between the germline ends. CDR1 and CDR2 (germline): LNHDA, SQIVND (reference sequence). The CDR3 covers 15 residues. The CDR3 coding sequence is TGTGCCAGTAGCAGACCGATGCTGGTTAACTATGGCTACACCTTC. Encoded protein: CASSRPMLVNYGYTF.

The rearrangement joins TRBV7-6 to TRBJ2-7; no firm D call. This CDR3 region has 13 residues. Trimming shortened V by 3 bases and J by 4 bases, and 10 bases separated the two germline ends. Per the germline V gene, CDR1 is SGHVS and CDR2 is FNYEAQ. The CDR3 is CASSFSIEYEQYF. Written as DNA, the CDR3 is TGTGCCAGCAGCTTCTCGATAGAGTACGAGCAGTACTTC.

This chain joins TRBV19 and TRBJ2-2, with D maybe TRBD1 (6 bases). V lost 3 bases and J 6 bases, leaving 17 bases between the germline ends. This CDR3 has 16 amino acids. Germline V CDR1 and CDR2: LNHDA, SQIVND (reference sequence). For the CDR3, the DNA is TGTGCCAGTAGTATTCTGGGCAGGGGTAAAGCCGGGGAGCTGTTTTTT. It encodes CASSILGRGKAGELFF.

The chain joins TRBV3-1 to TRBJ2-1; D possibly corresponds to TRBD2 (5 bases). The ends were cut back, 4 bases at V and 7 bases at J, with 11 bases in the middle. This CDR3 spans 13 amino acids. The germline V gene has CDR1 LGHDT and CDR2 YNNKEL (reference sequence). CDR3 nucleotide sequence: TGTGCCAGCAGCCGTGCTAGCAGAAATGAGCAGTTCTTC. Translating it yields CASSRASRNEQFF.

The V and J genes are TRBV5-5 and TRBJ1-3; no clear D. Germline V gives CDR1 SGHKS, CDR2 YYEKEE (reference sequence). The CDR3 extends over 18 amino acids. V lost 0 bases and J lost 2, with 18 bases in between. This CDR3 reads CASSLGLKGKGAGNTIYF. The CDR3 bases are TGTGCCAGCAGCTTGGGCTTAAAAGGGAAAGGAGCTGGAAACACCATATATTTT.

The V call is TRBV6-2 or TRBV6-3, the J call TRBJ2-6, with no clear D. V lost 5 bases to trimming and J lost 8 bases, with 13 bases between them. Germline CDR1 MNHEY, CDR2 SVGEGT. CDR3 length: 14 residues. CDR3 protein: CASSRVMGTNVLTF. The CDR3 DNA reads as TGTGCCAGCAGTCGCGTTATGGGGACCAACGTCCTGACTTTC.

This clonotype was recorded many times. The chain carries TRBV7-2 and TRBJ2-7, with 7 bases fitting TRBD2. Germline lookup yields CDR1 SGHTA and CDR2 FQGNSA. The V and J ends lost 1 base and 5 bases, in that order; junction bases with no gene match: 8. There are 15 residues in the CDR3. CDR3 amino acids: CASSLEPGGRDEQYF. The CDR3 DNA sequence: TGTGCCAGCAGCTTAGAGCCCGGGGGGAGGGACGAGCAGTACTTC.

V usage is TRBV20-1 and J usage is TRBJ2-3; a possible D gene is TRBD1 (6 bases). This CDR3 spans 12 amino acids. CDR1 and CDR2 (germline): DFQATT, SNEGSKA (reference sequence). The CDR3 bases are TGCAGCACTGGGGGACAATCAGTTACGCAGTATTTT. Amino acid sequence: CSTGGQSVTQYF.

The count of this clonotype is one. V usage is TRBV19 and J usage is TRBJ2-3; D is uncertain. Germline V lookup: CDR1 LNHDA, CDR2 SQIVND (reference sequence). The CDR3 contains 14 residues. V was shortened by 8 bases and J by 1 base, with 13 bases between the two germline ends. CDR3 residues: CASSSSPGTDTQYF. The CDR3 DNA is TGTGCCAGTTCAAGTTCTCCGGGCACAGATACGCAGTATTTT.

Ten or more counts support this clonotype. The chain has TRBV6-1 and TRBJ2-3; D not resolved. The CDR3 consists of 14 residues. The V end lost 8 bases, the J end lost 3 bases, and 15 bases lay between the germline ends. Germline V gene sequence: CDR1 MNHNS, CDR2 SASEGT. The CDR3 DNA reads TGTGCCAGCCGAGACCAGCCTTCAACAGATACGCAGTATTTT. Translation gives CASRDQPSTDTQYF.

This clonotype was counted between two and nine times. The chain carries TRBV7-3 and TRBJ2-7, with no clear D. The CDR3 totals 13 residues. From germline, CDR1 is SGHTA and CDR2 FQGTGA. V shed 0 bases and J shed 4 bases, with 7 bases lying between them. The CDR3 loop reads CASSLTVEYEQYF. CDR3 DNA sequence: TGTGCCAGCAGCTTAACGGTAGAGTACGAGCAGTACTTC.

Here the CDR3 DNA reads TGTGCCAGCAGTGTGGGGCTAGCTCAAGAGACCCAGTACTTC. This gives the protein CASSVGLAQETQYF. The V gene is TRBV12-3 or TRBV12-4, the J gene TRBJ2-5, with D perhaps assigned TRBD1 or TRBD2 (5 bases each). V lost 5 bases, J lost 2 bases, and 12 bases lay in between. The CDR3 is 14 amino acids.

The genes are TRBV7-2 and TRBJ2-2; tentatively, D is TRBD1 (5 bases). The CDR3 has 16 amino acids. Germline V gene sequence: CDR1 SGHTA, CDR2 FQGNSA. Trimming took off 2 bases at V and 1 base at J, with 11 bases between the two ends. The CDR3 protein is CASSLRQGGNTGELFF. CDR3 nucleotide sequence: TGTGCCAGCAGCTTAAGGCAGGGCGGGAACACCGGGGAGCTGTTTTTT.

This clonotype appeared many times. The genes are TRBV19 and TRBJ2-6; TRBD1 matches 10 bases. There are 16 residues in the CDR3. The germline V gene encodes CDR1 LNHDA and CDR2 SQIVND (reference sequence). The V segment lost 4 bases and the J segment 0 bases; nucleotides outside the gene matches: 0. The CDR3 DNA is TGTGCCAGTAGTAGGACAGGGGGCTCTGGGGCCAACGTCCTGACTTTC. Its protein is CASSRTGGSGANVLTF.

At least ten counts were recorded for this clonotype. The J gene is TRBJ1-4, the V gene TRBV7-6, with 8 bases fitting TRBD1. Per the germline V gene, CDR1 is SGHVS and CDR2 is FNYEAQ. V gave up 5 bases and J gave up 5 bases; unmatched junction bases: 4. The CDR3 is made up of 14 amino acids. The CDR3 bases are TGTGCCAGCAGCCCGGGACAGGAAAATGAAAAACTGTTTTTT. This encodes CASSPGQENEKLFF.